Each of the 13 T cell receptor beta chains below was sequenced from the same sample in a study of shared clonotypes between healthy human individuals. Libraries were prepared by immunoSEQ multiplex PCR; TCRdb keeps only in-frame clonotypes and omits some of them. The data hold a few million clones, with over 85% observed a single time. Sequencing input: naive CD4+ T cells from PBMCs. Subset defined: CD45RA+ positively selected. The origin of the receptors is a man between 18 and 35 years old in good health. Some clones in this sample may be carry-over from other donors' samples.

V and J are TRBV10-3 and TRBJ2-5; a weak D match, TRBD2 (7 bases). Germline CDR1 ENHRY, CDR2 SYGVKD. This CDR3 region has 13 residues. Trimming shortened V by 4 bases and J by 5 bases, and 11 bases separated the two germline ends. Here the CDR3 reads CAISGGGWETQYF. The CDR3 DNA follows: TGTGCCATCAGTGGGGGGGGCTGGGAGACCCAGTACTTC.

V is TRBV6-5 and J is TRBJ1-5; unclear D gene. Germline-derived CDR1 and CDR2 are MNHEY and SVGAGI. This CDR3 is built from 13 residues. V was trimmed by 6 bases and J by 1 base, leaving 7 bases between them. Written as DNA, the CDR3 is TGTGCCAGCAGGGAATCCAGCAATCAGCCCCAGCATTTT. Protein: CASRESSNQPQHF.

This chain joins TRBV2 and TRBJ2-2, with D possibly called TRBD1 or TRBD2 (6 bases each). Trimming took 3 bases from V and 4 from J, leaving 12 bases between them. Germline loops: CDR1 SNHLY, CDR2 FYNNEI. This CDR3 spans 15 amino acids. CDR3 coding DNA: TGTGCCAGCAGTGATCTGGGGGGCGGCACCGGGGAGCTGTTTTTT. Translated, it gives CASSDLGGGTGELFF.

CDR3 sequence (DNA): TGCGCCAGCAGCCGGGAGGGGATGATTTCCTACGAGCAGTACTTC. Protein product: CASSREGMISYEQYF. The V call is TRBV5-1, the J call TRBJ2-7, with 8 bases aligning to TRBD2. V lost 4 bases, J lost 1 base, and 7 bases stayed unmatched. The CDR3 loop spans 15 amino acids. Germline V gene data show CDR1 as SGHRS and CDR2 as YFSETQ.

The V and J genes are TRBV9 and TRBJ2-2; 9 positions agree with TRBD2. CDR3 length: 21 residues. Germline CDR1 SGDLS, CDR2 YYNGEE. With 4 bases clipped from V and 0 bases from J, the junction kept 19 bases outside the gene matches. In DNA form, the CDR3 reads TGTGCCAGCAGCACTCCCTACCCCGCGGCGGGAGGGAGTACGAACACCGGGGAGCTGTTTTTT. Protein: CASSTPYPAAGGSTNTGELFF.

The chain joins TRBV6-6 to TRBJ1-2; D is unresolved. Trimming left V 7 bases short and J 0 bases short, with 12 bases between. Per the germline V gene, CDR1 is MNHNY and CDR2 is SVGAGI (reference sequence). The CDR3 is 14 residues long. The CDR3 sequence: CASTSGSSNYGYTF. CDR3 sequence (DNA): TGTGCCAGCACCTCAGGCTCTTCTAACTATGGCTACACCTTC.

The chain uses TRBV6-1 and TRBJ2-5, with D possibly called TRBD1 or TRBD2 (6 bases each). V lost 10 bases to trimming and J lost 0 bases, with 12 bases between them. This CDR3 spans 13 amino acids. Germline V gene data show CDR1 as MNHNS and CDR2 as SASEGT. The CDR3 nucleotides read TGTGCCACCAGGAGGGGGAACCAAGAGACCCAGTACTTC. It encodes CATRRGNQETQYF.

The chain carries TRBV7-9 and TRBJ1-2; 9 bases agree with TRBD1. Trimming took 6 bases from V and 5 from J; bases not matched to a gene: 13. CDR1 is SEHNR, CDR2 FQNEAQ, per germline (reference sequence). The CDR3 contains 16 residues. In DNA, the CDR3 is TGTGCCAGCAGGACCCGTGACAGGGGGGAATGGTATGGCTACACCTTC. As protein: CASRTRDRGEWYGYTF.

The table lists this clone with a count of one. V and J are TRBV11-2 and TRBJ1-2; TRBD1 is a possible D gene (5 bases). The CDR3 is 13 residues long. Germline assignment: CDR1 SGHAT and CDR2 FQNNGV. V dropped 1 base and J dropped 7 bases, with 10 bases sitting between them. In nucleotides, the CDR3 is TGTGCCAGCAGCTTAGCAGGGCATGTTGGCTACACCTTC. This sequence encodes CASSLAGHVGYTF.

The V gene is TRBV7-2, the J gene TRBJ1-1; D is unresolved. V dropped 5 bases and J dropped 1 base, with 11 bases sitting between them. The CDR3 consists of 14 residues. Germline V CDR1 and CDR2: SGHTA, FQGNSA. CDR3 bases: TGTGCCAGCAGCCCCATTGGGGAGAACACTGAAGCTTTCTTT. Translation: CASSPIGENTEAFF.

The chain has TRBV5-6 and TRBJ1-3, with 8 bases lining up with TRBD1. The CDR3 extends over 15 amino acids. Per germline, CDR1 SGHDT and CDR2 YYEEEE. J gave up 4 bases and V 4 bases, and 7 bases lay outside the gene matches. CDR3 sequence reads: CASSPLGQGGNTIYF. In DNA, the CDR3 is TGTGCCAGCAGCCCACTCGGACAGGGAGGAAACACCATATATTTT.

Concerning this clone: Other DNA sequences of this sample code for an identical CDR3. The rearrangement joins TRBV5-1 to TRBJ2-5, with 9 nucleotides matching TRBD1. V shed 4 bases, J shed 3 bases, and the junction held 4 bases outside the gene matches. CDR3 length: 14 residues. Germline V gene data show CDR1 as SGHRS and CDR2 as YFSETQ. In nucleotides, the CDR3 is TGCGCCAGCAGCCTTAGACAGGGGGAAGAGACCCAGTACTTC. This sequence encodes CASSLRQGEETQYF.

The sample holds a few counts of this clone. The CDR3 region is CASSEASWGIQYF. The CDR3 nucleotides are TGTGCCAGCAGTGAAGCGTCGTGGGGCATTCAGTACTTC. The chain carries TRBV2 and TRBJ2-4; D not certain. V was pared by 0 bases and J by 9 bases, with 9 bases between. CDR3 length equals 13 residues. Germline-derived CDR1 and CDR2 are SNHLY and FYNNEI.